This TCR beta chain was recorded in a study of regulatory T cells in long-lasting Graves disease. Study-level background: Graves' disease counted as persistent after over 5 years of antithyroid drugs with positive TSH receptor antibodies. Study-wide results and limits: More public clonotypes were shared by persistent patients (around 2,500) than by new patients (about 970). There were preferences for TRBV28, TRBJ1-2 and TRBJ2-5 in persistent disease.

This clonotype was found once. As yet, its antigen is unknown. One base away lies a much larger clone, so this may be a sequencing read error. The CDR3 carries no conserved terminal phenylalanine or tryptophan, so it likely arises from a read error. Time point denoted: persistent/refractory GD, antithyroid drugs over 5 years with positive TRAb. PBMC-extracted RNA yielded the TCR library. Arm-PCR with iRepertoire HTBI primers amplified the CDR3 regions for these TCR beta libraries. Under the authors' procedure: The identification of approximately 62 TRBV and 14 to 15 TRBJ segments was made across samples. TCRdb called the multiplex PCR reads again in MiXCR, with one record for every CDR3 protein. V and J calls and clone size were set by TCRdb, not the authors. The sample carries about 470,000 distinct CDR3 sequences, 20% to 25% recorded once. Germline assignment: CDR1 MNHGY and CDR2 SVAAGI. There are 15 residues in the CDR3. The germline V and J ends were trimmed by 3 bases and 3 bases, with 14 bases remaining between them.

The clonotype was recovered from a female donor with Graves disease. Sequences were derived from peripheral blood mononuclear cells (PBMCs), sampled when the disease was refractory, from a patient treated with antithyroid drugs. The rearrangement links TRBV6-9 to TRBJ1-1; D gene uncertain. This CDR3 is CASSYPGSGDTEAFL. The CDR3 nucleotides read TGTGCCAGCAGTTACCCCGGGTCCGGGGACACTGAAGCTTTCCTT.